A single sample gave rise to the 20 T cell receptor beta chains below, sequenced in a study of control samples from healthy donors and cancer patients (dated by TCRdb to 2018 to 2021). The library was obtained by the immunoSEQ multiplex PCR assay. Held by TCRdb, this immuneACCESS table contains in-frame sequences only and omits some clones. Under half of the omission traces to an unresolved V gene where checked; the cause of the rest is unknown. This sample lists 150,000 to 200,000 clones; 85% to 90% were detected once. The ten largest make up approximately 4.9% of the sample. The sample was blood. The receptors originated from a woman aged 25 to 39 in good health.

The V call is TRBV7-6, the J call TRBJ2-5; D may match TRBD1 or TRBD2 (6 bases each). The germline V gene has CDR1 SGHVS and CDR2 FNYEAQ. The CDR3 consists of 15 residues. Trimming removed 0 bases at V and 5 bases at J, with 13 bases between. CDR3 in amino acids: CASSLALRGVETQYF. The CDR3 DNA is TGTGCCAGCAGCTTAGCGCTAAGGGGGGTGGAGACCCAGTACTTC.

The gene calls are TRBV7-8 and TRBJ2-1; 16 positions match TRBD2. From germline, CDR1 is SGHVS and CDR2 FQNEAQ. The CDR3 loop spans 20 amino acids. Trimming at V came to 3 bases and at J to 6 bases, leaving 14 bases not matched to a gene. The DNA for the CDR3 is TGTGCCAGCAGCTTTTCCTCGGGACTAGCGGGAGGGCAGATCACCAATGAGCAGTTCTTC. This encodes CASSFSSGLAGGQITNEQFF.

CDR3: CASSLMGQGGTEAFF. The CDR3 nucleotides are TGCGCCAGCAGCCTTATGGGACAGGGAGGGACTGAAGCTTTCTTT. J is TRBJ1-1 and V is TRBV5-1; 9 nucleotides agree with TRBD1. There are 15 residues in the CDR3. The junction had 9 bases not matched to a gene; V was cut back by 4 bases and J by 5 bases. Germline-derived CDR1 and CDR2 are SGHRS and YFSETQ. The full variable domain, completed using reference TRBV5-1 and TRBJ1-1, is KAGVTQTPRYLIKTRGQQVTLSCSPISGHRSVSWYQQTPGQGLQFLFEYFSETQRNKGNFPGRFSGRQFSNSRSEMNVSTLELGDSALYLCASSLMGQGGTEAFFGQGTRLTVV.

This sequence joins TRBV11-3 and TRBJ2-7; 7 bases are a match to TRBD1. This CDR3 is 16 amino acids long. J was trimmed by 3 bases and V by 3 bases; bases with no gene match: 11. Germline loops: CDR1 SGHNT, CDR2 YENEEA. The CDR3 region is CASSFSFPDRVYEQYV. The CDR3 DNA is TGTGCCAGCAGCTTCTCTTTCCCTGACAGGGTCTACGAGCAGTACGTC.

The genes are TRBV19 and TRBJ1-5; D is ambiguous. Deletions cut 7 bases from V and 9 bases from J, with 19 bases between. The length of the CDR3 is 14 residues. Germline V gene lookup returns CDR1 LNHDA and CDR2 SQIVND (reference sequence). The CDR3 loop reads CASTLAVGPGPQHF. The CDR3 DNA reads TGTGCCAGTACCTTGGCGGTGGGTCCGGGGCCCCAGCATTTT.

This chain links TRBV12-5 with TRBJ2-1; 10 nucleotides agree with TRBD2. Germline CDR1 LGHNT, CDR2 FRNRAP. Losses at the gene ends were 0 bases for V and 8 bases for J; bases not matched to a gene: 13. CDR3 length: 18 amino acids. Written as DNA, the CDR3 is TGTGCTAGTGGTTTGGTACTCGAGCGGGAGGGCCGGGTCTATGAGCAGTTCTTC. Residues: CASGLVLEREGRVYEQFF.

This clone was seen just once. The chain links TRBV7-9 to TRBJ1-1; TRBD1 might be the D (5 bases). This CDR3 is built from 14 residues. V shed 4 bases and J shed 4 bases, with 13 bases lying between them. Germline V gene data show CDR1 as SEHNR and CDR2 as FQNEAQ (reference sequence). In DNA form, the CDR3 reads TGTGCCAGCAGCTCAGACAGCCCTTCCACTGAAGCTTTCTTT. Translated, it gives CASSSDSPSTEAFF.

This chain connects TRBV4-1 to TRBJ1-3; D unclear. With 0 bases removed from V and 2 bases from J, the gap between germline ends came to 8 bases. In germline, CDR1 is MGHRA, CDR2 YSYEKL. The CDR3 extends over 15 amino acids. CDR3 protein: CASSQDGTPGNTIYF. DNA of the CDR3: TGCGCCAGCAGCCAAGATGGAACCCCTGGAAACACCATATATTTT.

The chain uses TRBV29-1 and TRBJ2-7; 10 nucleotides agree with TRBD1. This CDR3 has 13 amino acids. Germline values: CDR1 SQVTM, CDR2 ANQGSEA. V lost 7 bases, J lost 0 bases, and 3 bases stayed unmatched. The CDR3 DNA sequence: TGCAGCGGCGGACAGGGGGGCTCCTACGAGCAGTACTTC. It is translated as CSGGQGGSYEQYF.

The rearrangement joins TRBV23-1 to TRBJ2-7, with a tentative D call TRBD2 (6 bases). TRBV23-1 is assigned to the ORF class and has an uncertain function. The CDR3 is 15 residues long. V shed 5 bases and J shed 5 bases, with 19 bases lying between them. CDR3 protein: CASSALGGKGDEQYV. The CDR3, as DNA: TGCGCCAGCAGTGCTCTCGGGGGTAAAGGGGACGAGCAGTACGTC.

This chain uses TRBV5-1 with TRBJ2-7; the D gene is possibly TRBD1 (6 bases). The germline V gene has CDR1 SGHRS and CDR2 YFSETQ. This CDR3 comprises 14 residues. Trimming stripped 0 bases from V and 1 base from J, with 8 bases between. CDR3 region: CASSLADRSYEQYF. The CDR3 bases are TGCGCCAGCAGCTTGGCTGACAGGTCCTACGAGCAGTACTTC.

The V gene is TRBV27, the J gene TRBJ2-5; TRBD1 agrees at 8 bases. Germline V gene data show CDR1 as MNHEY and CDR2 as SMNVEV (reference sequence). The CDR3 extends over 16 amino acids. V gave up 3 bases and J gave up 4 bases; unmatched junction bases: 10. In nucleotides, the CDR3 is TGTGCCAGCAGTTTTATTCCCTCAGGGGGCCGAGAGACCCAGTACTTC. Its translation is CASSFIPSGGRETQYF.

This clone was counted a few times. The J gene is TRBJ1-2, the V gene TRBV5-1; 7 nucleotides line up with TRBD1. V dropped 2 bases and J dropped 9; count of bases not matched to a gene: 4. CDR1 and CDR2 (germline): SGHRS, YFSETQ. This CDR3 contains 12 residues. In DNA, the CDR3 is TGCGCCAGCAGCTTAGGACAGGAAAGCTACACCTTC. This sequence encodes CASSLGQESYTF. Looking up the rest from reference TRBV5-1 and TRBJ1-2 gives the full variable domain: KAGVTQTPRYLIKTRGQQVTLSCSPISGHRSVSWYQQTPGQGLQFLFEYFSETQRNKGNFPGRFSGRQFSNSRSEMNVSTLELGDSALYLCASSLGQESYTFGSGTRLTVV.

The rearrangement uses TRBV13 and TRBJ1-3; TRBD1 aligns across 7 bases. Per germline, CDR1 PRHDT and CDR2 FYEKMQ (reference sequence). This CDR3 has 16 residues. After removal of 5 bases from V and 2 bases from J, the junction contained 9 bases not matched to a gene. This chain's CDR3 is CASSASPRGTGNTIYF. The CDR3 nucleotides are TGTGCCAGCAGCGCATCTCCCAGGGGGACTGGAAACACCATATATTTT. The whole variable domain, remainder taken from reference TRBV13 and TRBJ1-3, is AAGVIQSPRHLIKEKRETATLKCYPIPRHDTVYWYQQGPGQDPQFLISFYEKMQSDKGSIPDRFSAQQFSDYHSELNMSSLELGDSALYFCASSASPRGTGNTIYFGEGSWLTVV.

The chain combines TRBV7-9 with TRBJ2-3; perhaps D is TRBD1 or TRBD2 (5 bases each). The germline V and J ends were trimmed by 1 base and 10 bases, with 15 bases remaining between them. Germline V gives CDR1 SEHNR, CDR2 FQNEAQ (reference sequence). This CDR3 comprises 14 residues. For the CDR3, the DNA is TGTGCCAGCAGCTTAGGTCCTGGGGGTTTGGCGCAGTATTTT. Its protein is CASSLGPGGLAQYF.

Only a few counts were recorded for this clone. The J gene is TRBJ2-5, the V gene TRBV29-1, with D maybe TRBD2 (6 bases). From germline, CDR1 is SQVTM and CDR2 ANQGSEA. V lost 8 bases and J lost 0, with 10 bases in between. The CDR3 spans 12 residues. This chain's CDR3 is CSSRGYQETQYF. For the CDR3, the DNA is TGCAGCTCCCGGGGGTACCAAGAGACCCAGTACTTC. Full variable domain (outside the CDR3, taken from reference TRBV29-1 and TRBJ2-5): SAVISQKPSRDICQRGTSLTIQCQVDSQVTMMFWYRQQPGQSLTLIATANQGSEATYESGFVIDKFPISRPNLTFSTLTVSNMSPEDSSIYLCSSRGYQETQYFGPGTRLLVL.

The chain uses TRBV29-1 and TRBJ1-1; D is ambiguous. This CDR3 comprises 11 residues. Germline CDR1 and CDR2: SQVTM and ANQGSEA. Trimming cost V 4 bases and J 2 bases, with 5 bases left between them. This chain's CDR3 is CSVVENTEAFF. The CDR3 DNA sequence: TGCAGCGTTGTGGAAAACACTGAAGCTTTCTTT.

V is TRBV5-1 and J is TRBJ1-4, with a weak D call TRBD1 (6 bases). The V gene's germline CDR1 is SGHRS and CDR2 YFSETQ. CDR3 size: 16 residues. The V gene lost 3 bases and the J gene lost 0 bases, with 12 bases spanning the gap. The CDR3 region has the DNA TGCGCCAGCAGCTGGGGGGCGTCGGCAACTAATGAAAAACTGTTTTTT. Its protein product is CASSWGASATNEKLFF.

The chain has TRBV5-5 and TRBJ1-4; D unclear. The germline gives CDR1 SGHKS, CDR2 YYEKEE (reference sequence). CDR3 size: 13 residues. V lost 0 bases and J lost 5, with 5 bases in between. The chain's CDR3 is CASSLVSNEKLFF. The CDR3 DNA reads as TGTGCCAGCAGCTTGGTCAGCAATGAAAAACTGTTTTTT.

The chain couples TRBV9 to TRBJ2-5, with TRBD1 identical over 11 bases. J gave up 3 bases and V 3 bases, and 7 bases lay outside the gene matches. Looked up from germline, CDR1 is SGDLS and CDR2 is YYNGEE. The CDR3 extends over 16 amino acids. This CDR3 reads CASSARTGGPEETQYF. CDR3 coding DNA: TGTGCCAGCAGCGCTAGGACAGGGGGCCCAGAAGAGACCCAGTACTTC.